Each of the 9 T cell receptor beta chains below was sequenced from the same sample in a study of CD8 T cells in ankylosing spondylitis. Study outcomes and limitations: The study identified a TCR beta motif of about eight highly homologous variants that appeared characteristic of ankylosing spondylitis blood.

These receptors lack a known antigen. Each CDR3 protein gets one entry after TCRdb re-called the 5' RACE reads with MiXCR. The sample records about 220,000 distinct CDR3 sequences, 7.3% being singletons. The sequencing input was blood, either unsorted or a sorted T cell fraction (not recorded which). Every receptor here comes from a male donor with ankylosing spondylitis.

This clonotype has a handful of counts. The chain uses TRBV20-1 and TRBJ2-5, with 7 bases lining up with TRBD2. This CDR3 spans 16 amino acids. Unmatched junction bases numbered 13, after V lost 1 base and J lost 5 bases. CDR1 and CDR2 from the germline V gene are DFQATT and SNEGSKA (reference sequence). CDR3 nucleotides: TGCAGTGCTAGAGTCCGGACTAGACCTATAGGGGAGACCCAGTACTTC. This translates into CSARVRTRPIGETQYF.

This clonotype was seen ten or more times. CDR3 in DNA: TGTGCCAGCAGTTACTCGTCTCAGTTTAATGTGAAACTGTTTTTT. It codes for CASSYSSQFNVKLFF. The chain combines TRBV6-5 with TRBJ1-4; D unclear. CDR1 and CDR2 (germline): MNHEY, SVGAGI. V lost 0 bases, J lost 11 bases, and 16 bases lay in between. The CDR3 sequence is 15 residues long.

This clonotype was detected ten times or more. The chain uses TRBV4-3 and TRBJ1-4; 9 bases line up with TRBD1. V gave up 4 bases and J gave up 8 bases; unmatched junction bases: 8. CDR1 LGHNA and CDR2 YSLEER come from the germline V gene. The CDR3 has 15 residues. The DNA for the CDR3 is TGCGCCAGCAGCCGACCGGACAGGGGAGAGGAAAAACTGTTTTTT. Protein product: CASSRPDRGEEKLFF.

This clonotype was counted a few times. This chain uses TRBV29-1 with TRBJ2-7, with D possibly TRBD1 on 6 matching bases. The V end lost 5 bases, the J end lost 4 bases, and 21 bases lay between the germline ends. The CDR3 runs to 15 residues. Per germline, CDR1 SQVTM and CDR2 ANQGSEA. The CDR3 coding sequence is TGCAGCGTTCTCTACCAGGGCAGGGGAATTTACGAGCAGTACTTC. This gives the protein CSVLYQGRGIYEQYF.

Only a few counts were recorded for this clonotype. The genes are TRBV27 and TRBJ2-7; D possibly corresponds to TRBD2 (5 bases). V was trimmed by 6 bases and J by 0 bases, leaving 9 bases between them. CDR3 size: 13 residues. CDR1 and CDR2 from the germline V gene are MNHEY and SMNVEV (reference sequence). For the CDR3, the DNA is TGTGCCAGCAGCGTCGACTACTCCTACGAGCAGTACTTC. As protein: CASSVDYSYEQYF.

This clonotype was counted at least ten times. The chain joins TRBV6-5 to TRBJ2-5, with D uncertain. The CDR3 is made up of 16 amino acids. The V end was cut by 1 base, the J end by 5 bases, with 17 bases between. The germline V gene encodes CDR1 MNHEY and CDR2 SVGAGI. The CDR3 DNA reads TGTGCCAGCAGTTACTTACTCCTGCGATCTGAGGAGACCCAGTACTTC. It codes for CASSYLLLRSEETQYF.

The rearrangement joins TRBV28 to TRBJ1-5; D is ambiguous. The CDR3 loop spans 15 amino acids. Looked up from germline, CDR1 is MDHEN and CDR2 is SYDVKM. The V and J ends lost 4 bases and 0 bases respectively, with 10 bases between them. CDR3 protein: CASSSSTISNQPQHF. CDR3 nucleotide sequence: TGTGCCAGCAGTTCGAGCACGATTAGCAATCAGCCCCAGCATTTT.

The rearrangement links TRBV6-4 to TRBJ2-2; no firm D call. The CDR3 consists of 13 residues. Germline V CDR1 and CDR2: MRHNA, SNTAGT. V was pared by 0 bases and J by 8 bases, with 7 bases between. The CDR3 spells CASSDSRRGELFF. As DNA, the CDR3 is TGTGCCAGCAGTGACTCGAGAAGGGGGGAGCTGTTTTTT.

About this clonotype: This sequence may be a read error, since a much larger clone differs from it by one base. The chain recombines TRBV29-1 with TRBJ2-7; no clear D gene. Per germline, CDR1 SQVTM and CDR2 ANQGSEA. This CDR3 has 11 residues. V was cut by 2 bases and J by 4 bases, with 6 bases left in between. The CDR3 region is CSVENGYEQYF. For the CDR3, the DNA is TGCAGCGTTGAAAATGGGTACGAGCAGTACTTC.